These T cell receptor beta chains were read from a single sample in a study of OX40 agonist ivuxolimab in advanced cancers. Sequencing used immunoSEQ multiplex PCR; TCRdb keeps in-frame clones, though not all of them. The sample gives roughly 73,000 clones, just under 90% of which show up once; less than 3% is in the top ten. Sample: CD4+ or CD8+ T cells sorted from blood, taken in a trial of the OX40 agonist ivuxolimab. The receptors stem from an adult with an advanced solid tumor such as melanoma, head and neck, liver or kidney cancer. The CDR3 runs from the conserved cysteine through the conserved F or W. Fields, in order: J gene, V gene, clone size, D gene, CDR3 protein, CDR3 DNA. A D gene is named only where the DNA matches it firmly. Rows give clone size only sometimes, using once, few, many, or a class for an expanded clone.

J gene: TRBJ1-2; V gene: TRBV19; clone size: NA; D gene: TRBD1; CDR3 protein: CASSITTGTGVRSGYTF; CDR3 DNA: TGTGCCAGTAGTATAACGACCGGGACAGGGGTTCGGAGTGGCTACACCTTC
J gene: TRBJ1-1; V gene: TRBV4-1; clone size: NA; D gene: NA; CDR3 protein: CASSQGGGRGPNGTEAFF; CDR3 DNA: TGCGCCAGCAGCCAAGGCGGGGGGCGCGGGCCAAACGGCACTGAAGCTTTCTTT
J gene: TRBJ1-4; V gene: TRBV7-9; clone size: NA; D gene: NA; CDR3 protein: CASSLGDREKLFF; CDR3 DNA: TGTGCCAGCAGCTTAGGGGATCGAGAAAAACTGTTTTTT
J gene: TRBJ1-5; V gene: TRBV19; clone size: NA; D gene: NA; CDR3 protein: CASTAGGEGHQPQHF; CDR3 DNA: TGTGCCAGTACCGCAGGCGGGGAAGGCCATCAGCCCCAGCATTTT
J gene: TRBJ2-1; V gene: TRBV6-1; clone size: NA; D gene: NA; CDR3 protein: CASIRGLTGTLEQFF; CDR3 DNA: TGTGCCAGCATAAGGGGGTTAACCGGGACCCTTGAGCAGTTCTTC
J gene: TRBJ1-5; V gene: TRBV18; clone size: NA; D gene: NA; CDR3 protein: CASSPFAVSNQPQHF; CDR3 DNA: TGTGCCAGCTCACCATTCGCAGTTAGCAATCAGCCCCAGCATTTT
J gene: TRBJ1-2; V gene: TRBV5-6; clone size: NA; D gene: NA; CDR3 protein: CASSLGPQTFYGYTF; CDR3 DNA: TGTGCCAGCAGCTTGGGCCCCCAGACTTTCTATGGCTACACCTTC
J gene: TRBJ2-1; V gene: TRBV7-2; clone size: NA; D gene: TRBD2; CDR3 protein: CASSSRTSLTNNEQFF; CDR3 DNA: TGTGCCAGCAGCTCCAGGACTAGTCTCACCAACAATGAGCAGTTCTTC
J gene: TRBJ2-2; V gene: TRBV15; clone size: NA; D gene: NA; CDR3 protein: CATSAGLSNTGELFF; CDR3 DNA: TGTGCCACCAGCGCAGGGCTTTCGAACACCGGGGAGCTGTTTTTT
J gene: TRBJ2-2; V gene: TRBV12-5; clone size: NA; D gene: NA; CDR3 protein: CASGPQGTGELFF; CDR3 DNA: TGTGCTAGTGGCCCGCAGGGGACCGGGGAGCTGTTTTTT
J gene: TRBJ2-7; V gene: TRBV14; clone size: NA; D gene: NA; CDR3 protein: CASSVQNSYEQYF; CDR3 DNA: TGTGCCAGCAGCGTACAGAATTCCTACGAGCAGTACTTC
J gene: TRBJ2-5; V gene: TRBV2; clone size: NA; D gene: NA; CDR3 protein: CASSENGVGETQYF; CDR3 DNA: TGTGCCAGCAGTGAGAACGGAGTTGGAGAGACCCAGTACTTC
J gene: TRBJ2-7; V gene: TRBV28; clone size: NA; D gene: NA; CDR3 protein: CATYDSRYEQYF; CDR3 DNA: TGTGCCACCTACGATAGCAGGTACGAGCAGTACTTC
J gene: TRBJ2-5; V gene: TRBV2; clone size: once; D gene: TRBD2; CDR3 protein: CASRRVGTSVETQYF; CDR3 DNA: TGTGCCAGCAGGAGGGTCGGGACTAGCGTGGAGACCCAGTACTTC
J gene: TRBJ1-1; V gene: TRBV6-5; clone size: once; D gene: TRBD1; CDR3 protein: CASSPGQGAGTEAFF; CDR3 DNA: TGTGCCAGCAGCCCGGGACAGGGGGCTGGGACTGAAGCTTTCTTT
J gene: TRBJ2-7; V gene: TRBV5-1; clone size: NA; D gene: NA; CDR3 protein: CASSLESAALNYEQYF; CDR3 DNA: TGCGCCAGCAGCTTGGAAAGTGCGGCCCTAAACTACGAGCAGTACTTC
J gene: TRBJ1-2; V gene: TRBV19; clone size: NA; D gene: NA; CDR3 protein: CASSGRQWGGYTF; CDR3 DNA: TGTGCCAGTAGTGGGAGACAATGGGGCGGCTACACCTTC
J gene: TRBJ1-1; V gene: TRBV6-5; clone size: NA; D gene: NA; CDR3 protein: CASSYSIPGSEAFF; CDR3 DNA: TGTGCCAGCAGTTACTCGATCCCCGGCAGTGAAGCTTTCTTT
J gene: TRBJ2-7; V gene: TRBV30; clone size: NA; D gene: NA; CDR3 protein: CAWKGREVEQYF; CDR3 DNA: TGTGCCTGGAAGGGCAGGGAGGTCGAGCAGTACTTC
J gene: TRBJ2-7; V gene: TRBV6-1; clone size: NA; D gene: TRBD1; CDR3 protein: CASSKYPGQSYEQYF; CDR3 DNA: TGTGCCAGCAGTAAGTACCCGGGACAGTCCTACGAGCAGTACTTC
J gene: TRBJ1-1; V gene: TRBV7-2; clone size: few; D gene: TRBD1; CDR3 protein: CASSLVSQGVEAFF; CDR3 DNA: TGTGCCAGCAGCTTAGTATCCCAGGGGGTGGAAGCTTTCTTT
J gene: TRBJ1-1; V gene: TRBV30; clone size: NA; D gene: TRBD1; CDR3 protein: CAWVNRGEAFF; CDR3 DNA: TGTGCCTGGGTCAACAGGGGAGAAGCTTTCTTT
J gene: TRBJ1-3; V gene: TRBV21-1; clone size: NA; D gene: NA; CDR3 protein: CASSKRSGRGNTIYF; CDR3 DNA: TGTGCCAGCAGCAAAAGAAGCGGCCGCGGAAACACCATATATTTT
J gene: TRBJ1-2; V gene: TRBV6-1; clone size: NA; D gene: NA; CDR3 protein: CASSEGPGTSRKDTF; CDR3 DNA: TGTGCCAGCAGTGAAGGCCCCGGGACGTCCCGGAAAGACACCTTC
J gene: TRBJ1-1; V gene: TRBV18; clone size: NA; D gene: TRBD1; CDR3 protein: CASSPLGQGDTEAFF; CDR3 DNA: TGTGCCAGCTCACCACTAGGGCAGGGGGACACTGAAGCTTTCTTT
J gene: TRBJ1-4; V gene: TRBV30; clone size: NA; D gene: TRBD1; CDR3 protein: CAWINRGAATNEKLFF; CDR3 DNA: TGTGCCTGGATTAACAGGGGGGCTGCAACTAATGAAAAACTGTTTTTT
J gene: TRBJ1-2; V gene: TRBV7-2; clone size: few; D gene: NA; CDR3 protein: CASSPTGIGGYTF; CDR3 DNA: TGTGCCAGCAGCCCAACAGGGATAGGTGGCTACACCTTC
J gene: TRBJ1-1; V gene: TRBV4-1; clone size: few; D gene: NA; CDR3 protein: CASSHPGSGNTEAFF; CDR3 DNA: TGCGCCAGCAGCCATCCCGGCTCAGGGAACACTGAAGCTTTCTTT
J gene: TRBJ2-2; V gene: TRBV11-3; clone size: NA; D gene: NA; CDR3 protein: CASSLAGAANTGELFF; CDR3 DNA: TGTGCCAGCAGCTTAGCGGGGGCGGCGAACACCGGGGAGCTGTTTTTT
J gene: TRBJ1-3; V gene: TRBV7-2; clone size: NA; D gene: NA; CDR3 protein: CASSFSTGSGNTIYF; CDR3 DNA: TGTGCCAGCAGCTTTTCTACAGGGTCTGGAAACACCATATATTTT
J gene: TRBJ2-5; V gene: TRBV2; clone size: NA; D gene: TRBD2; CDR3 protein: CASGEGLAGLKTQYF; CDR3 DNA: TGTGCCAGCGGAGAGGGACTAGCGGGGCTGAAGACCCAGTACTTC
J gene: TRBJ1-1; V gene: TRBV11-2; clone size: NA; D gene: NA; CDR3 protein: CASSPVLRGTEAFF; CDR3 DNA: TGTGCCAGCAGCCCCGTGTTGAGGGGCACTGAAGCTTTCTTT
J gene: TRBJ2-3; V gene: TRBV15; clone size: NA; D gene: TRBD2; CDR3 protein: CATSSYRGIAGLVADTQYF; CDR3 DNA: TGTGCCACCAGCTCCTACCGGGGGATAGCGGGATTGGTAGCAGATACGCAGTATTTT
J gene: TRBJ2-3; V gene: TRBV11-1; clone size: NA; D gene: NA; CDR3 protein: CASSRPPSGSSTDTQYF; CDR3 DNA: TGTGCCAGCAGTCGCCCCCCGAGCGGGTCTAGCACAGATACGCAGTATTTT
J gene: TRBJ2-5; V gene: TRBV7-2; clone size: once; D gene: NA; CDR3 protein: CASSPGGKGQETQYF; CDR3 DNA: TGTGCCAGCAGCCCTGGGGGGAAGGGCCAAGAGACCCAGTACTTC
J gene: TRBJ2-7; V gene: TRBV6-1; clone size: NA; D gene: NA; CDR3 protein: CASTSGTEEYEQYF; CDR3 DNA: TGTGCCAGCACCTCCGGGACCGAGGAGTACGAGCAGTACTTC
J gene: TRBJ1-6; V gene: TRBV6-1; clone size: NA; D gene: TRBD1; CDR3 protein: CASSELGGENSPLHF; CDR3 DNA: TGTGCCAGCAGTGAGTTAGGGGGCGAGAATTCACCCCTCCACTTT
J gene: TRBJ2-2; V gene: TRBV5-1; clone size: NA; D gene: TRBD1; CDR3 protein: CASSSQGGGELFF; CDR3 DNA: TGCGCCAGCAGCTCACAGGGGGGCGGGGAGCTGTTTTTT
J gene: TRBJ2-3; V gene: TRBV7-9; clone size: NA; D gene: TRBD1; CDR3 protein: CASSWPGQGGSTDTQYF; CDR3 DNA: TGTGCCAGCAGCTGGCCGGGACAGGGCGGTAGCACAGATACGCAGTATTTT
J gene: TRBJ2-5; V gene: TRBV7-8; clone size: NA; D gene: TRBD1; CDR3 protein: CASSSRGGTGRTGETQYF; CDR3 DNA: TGTGCCAGCAGCTCTAGAGGGGGGACAGGGAGAACGGGAGAGACCCAGTACTTC
J gene: TRBJ2-5; V gene: TRBV14; clone size: NA; D gene: TRBD2; CDR3 protein: CASSLRAGGRETQYF; CDR3 DNA: TGTGCCAGCAGCCTAAGAGCGGGAGGGCGGGAGACCCAGTACTTC
J gene: TRBJ2-1; V gene: TRBV20-1; clone size: NA; D gene: NA; CDR3 protein: CSATQYNEQFF; CDR3 DNA: TGCAGTGCCACTCAGTACAATGAGCAGTTCTTC
J gene: TRBJ2-1; V gene: TRBV2; clone size: NA; D gene: TRBD2; CDR3 protein: CASSQLAGATNEQFF; CDR3 DNA: TGTGCCAGCAGTCAACTAGCGGGAGCTACCAATGAGCAGTTCTTC
J gene: TRBJ2-1; V gene: TRBV7-2; clone size: NA; D gene: TRBD2; CDR3 protein: CASSRTSGGRSSYNEQFF; CDR3 DNA: TGTGCCAGCAGCCGAACTAGCGGGGGGCGTAGCTCCTACAATGAGCAGTTCTTC
J gene: TRBJ1-1; V gene: TRBV5-4; clone size: NA; D gene: NA; CDR3 protein: CASSVDANTEAFF; CDR3 DNA: TGTGCCAGCAGCGTCGACGCGAACACTGAAGCTTTCTTT
J gene: TRBJ2-7; V gene: TRBV5-4; clone size: NA; D gene: NA; CDR3 protein: CASSWGTSREYF; CDR3 DNA: TGTGCCAGCAGCTGGGGGACATCTAGGGAGTACTTC
J gene: TRBJ1-1; V gene: TRBV19; clone size: NA; D gene: TRBD1; CDR3 protein: CASTTGTGRTEAFF; CDR3 DNA: TGTGCCAGTACCACAGGGACAGGGAGGACTGAAGCTTTCTTT
J gene: TRBJ1-2; V gene: TRBV18; clone size: NA; D gene: TRBD1; CDR3 protein: CASSPKAGQAEHGYTF; CDR3 DNA: TGTGCCAGCTCACCTAAGGCGGGACAGGCGGAACATGGCTACACCTTC
J gene: TRBJ2-3; V gene: TRBV5-6; clone size: NA; D gene: TRBD1; CDR3 protein: CASSLIKRDRGADTQYF; CDR3 DNA: TGTGCCAGCAGCTTGATAAAACGGGACAGGGGCGCAGATACGCAGTATTTT
J gene: TRBJ2-3; V gene: TRBV5-1; clone size: NA; D gene: TRBD2; CDR3 protein: CASSLRLAGGLDTQYF; CDR3 DNA: TGCGCCAGCAGCTTGAGACTAGCGGGGGGGTTGGATACGCAGTATTTT
J gene: TRBJ2-7; V gene: TRBV5-1; clone size: NA; D gene: NA; CDR3 protein: CASSGETFTEQYF; CDR3 DNA: TGCGCCAGCAGTGGGGAAACCTTCACCGAGCAGTACTTC
J gene: TRBJ1-2; V gene: TRBV6-1; clone size: NA; D gene: NA; CDR3 protein: CASSVQGSYGYTF; CDR3 DNA: TGTGCCAGCAGTGTTCAGGGTTCCTATGGCTACACCTTC
J gene: TRBJ2-5; V gene: TRBV10-3; clone size: once; D gene: NA; CDR3 protein: CAILAPNKTQYF; CDR3 DNA: TGTGCCATTCTAGCGCCCAATAAGACCCAGTACTTC
J gene: TRBJ2-1; V gene: TRBV28; clone size: NA; D gene: TRBD2; CDR3 protein: CASSLKLAGAGEQFF; CDR3 DNA: TGTGCCAGCAGTTTAAAACTAGCGGGAGCCGGTGAGCAGTTCTTC
J gene: TRBJ2-7; V gene: TRBV29-1; clone size: NA; D gene: NA; CDR3 protein: CSVFQSSRGEQYF; CDR3 DNA: TGCAGCGTTTTTCAGAGCAGCCGGGGCGAGCAGTACTTC
J gene: TRBJ2-7; V gene: TRBV5-4; clone size: NA; D gene: NA; CDR3 protein: CASSSGLTYEQYF; CDR3 DNA: TGTGCCAGCAGCTCGGGATTGACCTACGAGCAGTACTTC
J gene: TRBJ2-2; V gene: TRBV18; clone size: NA; D gene: TRBD1; CDR3 protein: CASSPYGRTGSNTGELFF; CDR3 DNA: TGTGCCAGCTCACCGTACGGTAGGACAGGGTCGAACACCGGGGAGCTGTTTTTT
J gene: TRBJ2-1; V gene: TRBV15; clone size: NA; D gene: NA; CDR3 protein: CATTYNEQFF; CDR3 DNA: TGTGCCACCACGTACAATGAGCAGTTCTTC
J gene: TRBJ1-1; V gene: TRBV29-1; clone size: NA; D gene: NA; CDR3 protein: CSVEESAGTEAFF; CDR3 DNA: TGCAGCGTTGAAGAATCGGCAGGGACTGAAGCTTTCTTT
J gene: TRBJ2-3; V gene: TRBV7-2; clone size: NA; D gene: NA; CDR3 protein: CASRTTFGTQYF; CDR3 DNA: TGTGCCAGCAGGACTACCTTCGGTACGCAGTATTTT